This T cell receptor beta chain was recorded in a study of blood T cell repertoires in COVID-19. Background on the study: The United States, Italy and Spain were the sources of the acute and convalescent COVID-19 samples. T cells, B-cell-depleted T cells, or PBMCs supplied cDNA or gDNA.

The germline gives CDR1 SGHTA, CDR2 FQGNSA. The CDR3 is 13 residues long. Trimming removed 4 bases at V and 2 bases at J, with 8 bases between. Original data processing: The assay estimated nucleated cells by amplifying reference gene primers. Profiling relied on immunoSEQ multiplex PCR, and the TCRdb table lists in-frame clones only, not all of them. V and J calls and clone size come straight from that table; D and trimming were deduced from the DNA. The table shows over 85,000 clones, with approximately 86% occurring only once. The sequence derives from a man aged 45 to 65 with acute or convalescent COVID-19. This rearrangement joins TRBV7-2 to TRBJ1-2; D is unclear. Specimen: peripheral blood. The CDR3 here is CASSYDTNYGYTF. As DNA, the CDR3 is TGTGCCAGCAGCTACGACACAAACTATGGCTACACCTTC.